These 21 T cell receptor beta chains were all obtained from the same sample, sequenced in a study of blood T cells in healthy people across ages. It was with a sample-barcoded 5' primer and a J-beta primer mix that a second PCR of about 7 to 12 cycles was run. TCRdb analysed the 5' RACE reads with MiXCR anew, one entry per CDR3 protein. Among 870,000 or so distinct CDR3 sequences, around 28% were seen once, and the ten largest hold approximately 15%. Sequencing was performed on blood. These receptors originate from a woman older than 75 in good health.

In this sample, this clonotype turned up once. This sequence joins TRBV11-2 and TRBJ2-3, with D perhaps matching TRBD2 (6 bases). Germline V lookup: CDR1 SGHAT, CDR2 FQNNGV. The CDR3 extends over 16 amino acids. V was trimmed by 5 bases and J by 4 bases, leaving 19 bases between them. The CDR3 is CASSPQEGWLADTQYF. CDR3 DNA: TGTGCCAGCAGCCCACAGGAGGGATGGTTGGCAGATACGCAGTATTTT. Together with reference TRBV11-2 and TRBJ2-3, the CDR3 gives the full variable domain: EAGVAQSPRYKIIEKRQSVAFWCNPISGHATLYWYQQILGQGPKLLIQFQNNGVVDDSQLPKDRFSAERLKGVDSTLKIQPAKLEDSAVYLCASSPQEGWLADTQYFGPGTRLTVL.

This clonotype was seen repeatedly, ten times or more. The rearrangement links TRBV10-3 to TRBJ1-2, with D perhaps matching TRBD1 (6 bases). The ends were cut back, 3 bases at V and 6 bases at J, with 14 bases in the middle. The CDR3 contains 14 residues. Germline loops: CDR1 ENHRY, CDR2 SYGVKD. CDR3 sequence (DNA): TGTGCCATCAGTGACGGGAGCAGGGGACATGGCTACACCTTC. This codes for CAISDGSRGHGYTF.

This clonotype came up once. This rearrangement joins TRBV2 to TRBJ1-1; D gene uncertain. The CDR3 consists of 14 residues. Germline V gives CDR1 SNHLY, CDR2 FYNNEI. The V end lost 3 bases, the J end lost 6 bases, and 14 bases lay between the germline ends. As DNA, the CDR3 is TGTGCCAGCAGTGACGGGTCCTTGGTGGCTGAAGCTTTCTTT. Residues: CASSDGSLVAEAFF.

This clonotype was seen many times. CDR3 residues: CASSPSGSDQPQHF. CDR3 in DNA: TGTGCCAGCAGTCCGTCCGGGAGCGATCAGCCCCAGCATTTT. The V gene is TRBV12-3 or TRBV12-4, the J gene TRBJ1-5; D remains ambiguous. The CDR3 length is 14 residues. Between the trimmed V and J ends, which lost 5 bases and 5 bases, there was a span of 13 bases.

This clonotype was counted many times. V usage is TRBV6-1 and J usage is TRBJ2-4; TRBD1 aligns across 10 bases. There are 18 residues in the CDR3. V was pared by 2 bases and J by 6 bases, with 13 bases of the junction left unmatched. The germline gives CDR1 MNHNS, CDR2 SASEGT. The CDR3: CASSESRGQGVRVNIQYF. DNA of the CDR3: TGTGCCAGCAGTGAAAGTAGAGGACAGGGGGTTAGGGTAAACATTCAGTACTTC.

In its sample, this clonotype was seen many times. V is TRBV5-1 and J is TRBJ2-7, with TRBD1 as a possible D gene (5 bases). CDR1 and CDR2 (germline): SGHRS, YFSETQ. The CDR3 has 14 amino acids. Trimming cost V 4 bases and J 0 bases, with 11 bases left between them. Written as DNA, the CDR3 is TGCGCCAGCAGCGTCAGGGAATACTCCTACGAGCAGTACTTC. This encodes CASSVREYSYEQYF.

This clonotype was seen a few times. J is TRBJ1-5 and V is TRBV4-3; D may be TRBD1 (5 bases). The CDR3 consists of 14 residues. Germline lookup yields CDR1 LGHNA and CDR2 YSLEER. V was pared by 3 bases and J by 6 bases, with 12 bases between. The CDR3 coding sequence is TGCGCCAGCAGCCATCAGGGCTGGAGTCAGCCCCAGCATTTT. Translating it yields CASSHQGWSQPQHF.

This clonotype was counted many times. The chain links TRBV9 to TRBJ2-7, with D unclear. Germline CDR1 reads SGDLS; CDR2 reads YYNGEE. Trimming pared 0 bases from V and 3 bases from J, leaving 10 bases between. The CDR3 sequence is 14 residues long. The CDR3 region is CASSVGPQNYEQYF. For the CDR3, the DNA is TGTGCCAGCAGCGTAGGTCCACAGAACTACGAGCAGTACTTC. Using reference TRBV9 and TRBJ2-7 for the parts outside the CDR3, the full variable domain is DSGVTQTPKHLITATGQRVTLRCSPRSGDLSVYWYQQSLDQGLQFLIQYYNGEERAKGNILERFSAQQFPDLHSELNLSSLELGDSALYFCASSVGPQNYEQYFGPGTRLTVT.

The CDR3 nucleotides are TGTGCCAGCAGCTTATCTGCGAGCAATCAGCCCCAGCATTTT. This translates into CASSLSASNQPQHF. V is TRBV7-2 and J is TRBJ1-5; D uncertain. Germline V gene sequence: CDR1 SGHTA, CDR2 FQGNSA. V shed 2 bases and J shed 1 base, with 6 bases lying between them. This CDR3 region has 14 residues.

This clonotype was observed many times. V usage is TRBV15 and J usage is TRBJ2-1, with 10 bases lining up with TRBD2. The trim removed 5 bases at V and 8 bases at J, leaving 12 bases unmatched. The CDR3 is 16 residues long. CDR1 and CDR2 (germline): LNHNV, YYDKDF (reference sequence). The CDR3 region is CATSAFQRGGWDEQFF. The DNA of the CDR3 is TGTGCCACCAGCGCATTCCAGCGGGGGGGCTGGGATGAGCAGTTCTTC.

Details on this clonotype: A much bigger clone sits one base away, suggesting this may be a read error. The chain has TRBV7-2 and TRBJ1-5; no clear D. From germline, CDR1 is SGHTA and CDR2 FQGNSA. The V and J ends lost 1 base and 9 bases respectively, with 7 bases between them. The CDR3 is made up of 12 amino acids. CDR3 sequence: CASSLGRTPQHF. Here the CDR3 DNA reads TGTGCCAGCAGCTTAGGGAGGACGCCCCAGCATTTT.

The CDR3 loop reads CASSLAVAGAWSTQYF. The CDR3 DNA reads TGCGCCAGCAGCTTGGCCGTCGCGGGGGCCTGGAGTACGCAGTATTTT. This chain links TRBV5-1 with TRBJ2-3; D perhaps matches TRBD2 (7 bases). This CDR3 contains 16 residues. Looked up from germline, CDR1 is SGHRS and CDR2 is YFSETQ. V lost 0 bases to trimming and J lost 8 bases, with 19 bases between them.

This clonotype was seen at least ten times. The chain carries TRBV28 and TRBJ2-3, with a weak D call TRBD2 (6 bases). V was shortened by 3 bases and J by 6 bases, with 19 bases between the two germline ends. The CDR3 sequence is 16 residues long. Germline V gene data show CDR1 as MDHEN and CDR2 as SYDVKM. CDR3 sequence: CASSLLRGLLWDTQYF. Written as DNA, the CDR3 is TGTGCCAGCAGTTTGCTGCGGGGCCTATTGTGGGATACGCAGTATTTT.

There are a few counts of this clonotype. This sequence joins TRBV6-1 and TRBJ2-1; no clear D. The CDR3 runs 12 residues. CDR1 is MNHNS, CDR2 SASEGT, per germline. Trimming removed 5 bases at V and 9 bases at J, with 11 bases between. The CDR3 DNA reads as TGTGCCAGCAGTTTAAGGTCCGGTGAGCAGTTCTTC. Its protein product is CASSLRSGEQFF.

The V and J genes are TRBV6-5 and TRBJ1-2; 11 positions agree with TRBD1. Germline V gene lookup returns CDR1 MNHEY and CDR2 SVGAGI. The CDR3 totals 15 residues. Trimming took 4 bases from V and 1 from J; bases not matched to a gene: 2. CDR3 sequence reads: CASSSGTGGNYGYTF. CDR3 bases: TGTGCCAGCAGTTCCGGGACAGGGGGTAACTATGGCTACACCTTC.

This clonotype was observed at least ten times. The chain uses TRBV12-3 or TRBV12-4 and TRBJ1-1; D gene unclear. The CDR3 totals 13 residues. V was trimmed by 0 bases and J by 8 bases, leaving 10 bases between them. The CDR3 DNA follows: TGTGCCAGCAGTTTAGCTATGGGGAACGAAGCTTTCTTT. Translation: CASSLAMGNEAFF.

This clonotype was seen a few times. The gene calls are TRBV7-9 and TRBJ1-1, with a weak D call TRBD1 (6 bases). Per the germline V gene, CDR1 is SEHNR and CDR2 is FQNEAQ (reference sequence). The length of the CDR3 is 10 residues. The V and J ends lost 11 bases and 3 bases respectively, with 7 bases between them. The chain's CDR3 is CAAGDTEAFF. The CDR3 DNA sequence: TGTGCCGCAGGGGACACTGAAGCTTTCTTT.

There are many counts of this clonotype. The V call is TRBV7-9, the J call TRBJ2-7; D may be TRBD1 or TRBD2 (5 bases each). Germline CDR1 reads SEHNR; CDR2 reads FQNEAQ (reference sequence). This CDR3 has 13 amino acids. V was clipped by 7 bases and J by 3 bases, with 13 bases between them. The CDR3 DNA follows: TGTGCCAGCAACCTCGTTGGGGGCTACGAGCAGTACTTC. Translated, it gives CASNLVGGYEQYF.

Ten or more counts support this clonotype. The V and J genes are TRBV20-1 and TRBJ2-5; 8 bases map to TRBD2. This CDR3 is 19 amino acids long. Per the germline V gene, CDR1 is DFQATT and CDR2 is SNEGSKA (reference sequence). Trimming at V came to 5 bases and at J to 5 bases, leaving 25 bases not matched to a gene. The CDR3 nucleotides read TGCAGTGCTCGCCCCCCGGCGGCTAGCGGGCGGGGGACCTATGAGACCCAGTACTTC. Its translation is CSARPPAASGRGTYETQYF.

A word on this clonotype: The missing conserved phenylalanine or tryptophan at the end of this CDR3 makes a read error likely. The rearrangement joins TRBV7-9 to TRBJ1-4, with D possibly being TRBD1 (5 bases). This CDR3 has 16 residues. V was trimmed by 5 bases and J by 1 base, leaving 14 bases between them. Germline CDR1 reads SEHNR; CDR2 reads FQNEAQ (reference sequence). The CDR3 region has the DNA TGTGCCAGCAGCCCCCAAAGCAGGGTAACTAATGAAAAACTGTTTGTT. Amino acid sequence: CASSPQSRVTNEKLFV.

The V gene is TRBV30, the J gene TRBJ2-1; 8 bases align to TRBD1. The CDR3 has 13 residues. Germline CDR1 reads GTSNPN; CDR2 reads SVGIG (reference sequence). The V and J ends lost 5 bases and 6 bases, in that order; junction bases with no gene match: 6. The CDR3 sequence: CAWDRGSGNEQFF. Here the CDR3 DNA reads TGTGCCTGGGACAGGGGCAGCGGCAATGAGCAGTTCTTC.